The rows below give T cell receptor beta chains drawn from one sample of a study of regulatory T cells in long-lasting Graves disease. TCRdb reanalysed the multiplex PCR reads using MiXCR and keeps one entry per CDR3 protein. There are roughly 300,000 distinct CDR3 sequences in the sample; around 20% occur only once, and 29% lies in the top ten. This specimen consisted of peripheral blood mononuclear cells (PBMCs), obtained when the disease was refractory, from a patient treated with antithyroid drugs. All receptors come from a female donor with Graves disease. Both conserved end residues are trimmed from each CDR3.

13,TRBV20-1,TRBJ2-5,SAIRLAWYQETQY
14,TRBV20-1,TRBJ2-7,SARDPGGPSGDEQY
13,TRBV6-2/TRBV6-3,TRBJ2-7,ASSSSGRAFYEQY
15,TRBV27,TRBJ1-5,ASSLRGSLWSNQPQH
11,TRBV29-1,TRBJ1-5,SVRDHPNQPQH
11,TRBV20-1,NA,SARPAGASEQF
15,TRBV4-1,TRBJ2-7,ASSQDEVTGTFYEQY
13,TRBV12-3/TRBV12-4,TRBJ2-7,ASSQGQGAFYEQY
10,TRBV29-1,TRBJ1-2,SVWTGGYGYT
11,TRBV12-3/TRBV12-4,TRBJ2-1,ASNRERGNEQF
14,TRBV7-9,TRBJ2-5,ASSAHQGAVGETQY
14,TRBV6-1,TRBJ2-2,ASILTPSLNTGELF
13,TRBV7-9,TRBJ1-1,ASSLAGGGQRGAF
12,TRBV4-1,TRBJ1-1,ASSQEQGNTEAF
16,TRBV5-1,TRBJ2-6,ASSLRGQGVAGANVLT
11,TRBV20-1,TRBJ1-2,SVSGLFNYGYT
11,TRBV2,TRBJ2-5,ASNTGEQETQY
14,TRBV27,TRBJ2-6,ASTPAGQSGANVLT
11,TRBV7-3,TRBJ2-2,ASSSQWTGELF
14,TRBV9,TRBJ2-4,ASSLRADLAKNIQY
12,TRBV7-8,TRBJ2-7,ASSLLSLGTEQY
13,TRBV3-1,TRBJ2-5,ASSQVGQAHETQY
13,TRBV5-8,TRBJ2-1,ASSSLGAGVGEQF
10,TRBV10-3,TRBJ1-1,AISESGTEAF
13,TRBV6-1,TRBJ2-3,ASSPTGFRFTTQY
14,TRBV11-2,TRBJ2-2,ASSLEEGGNTGELF
14,TRBV6-2/TRBV6-3,TRBJ2-5,ASSRLAGNIKETQY
11,TRBV9,TRBJ2-5,ASSLQQQETQY
12,TRBV5-1,TRBJ2-5,ASIEGLAGGRQY
11,TRBV5-1,TRBJ1-1,ASSLWVYTEAF
12,TRBV5-6,TRBJ2-7,ASSLTGTGYEQY
13,TRBV5-6,TRBJ2-7,ASSAQTLAGYEQY
13,TRBV6-2/TRBV6-3,TRBJ1-1,ASSYVRGLNTEAF
17,TRBV18,TRBJ1-5,ASSPRLKDRGKDNQPQH
13,TRBV5-1,TRBJ2-5,ASSREAGRRETQY
13,TRBV27,TRBJ2-7,ASSPTSPGIYEQY
13,TRBV11-2,TRBJ1-2,ASSPTPQVYYGYT
13,TRBV10-2,TRBJ1-2,ASSESASRGYGYT
13,TRBV6-1,TRBJ1-2,ASSPPPGSNYGYT
11,TRBV6-2/TRBV6-3,TRBJ1-1,ASSAGGWTEAF
13,TRBV5-1,TRBJ2-1,ASSSGLAGEDEQF
15,TRBV2,TRBJ2-6,ASSETGLGAGANVLT
19,TRBV24-1,TRBJ1-5,ATSDLIKGQGIQYSNQPQH
11,TRBV7-9,TRBJ1-5,ASSTSVGWPQH
11,TRBV7-8,TRBJ1-4,ASSPGLNEKLF
12,TRBV28,TRBJ2-7,ASRAAPEGLEQY
13,TRBV10-3,TRBJ1-3,ASSYGGGQGNTIY
12,TRBV9,TRBJ1-4,ASSERGQDEKLF
12,TRBV11-2,TRBJ2-1,ASAGGGAYNEQF
11,TRBV2,TRBJ1-1,ASNGQANTEAF
10,TRBV20-1,TRBJ2-5,SAREREETQY
13,TRBV5-1,TRBJ2-7,ASSLNPDTLYEQY
13,TRBV7-9,TRBJ2-7,ASSITSGKTYEQY
11,TRBV2,TRBJ2-3,ASTYDRTDTQY
12,TRBV6-1,TRBJ2-4,ASSQRGQGPVQY
7,TRBV12-3/TRBV12-4,TRBJ2-1,ASSLNGL
11,TRBV15,TRBJ1-5,ATSGQGNQPQH